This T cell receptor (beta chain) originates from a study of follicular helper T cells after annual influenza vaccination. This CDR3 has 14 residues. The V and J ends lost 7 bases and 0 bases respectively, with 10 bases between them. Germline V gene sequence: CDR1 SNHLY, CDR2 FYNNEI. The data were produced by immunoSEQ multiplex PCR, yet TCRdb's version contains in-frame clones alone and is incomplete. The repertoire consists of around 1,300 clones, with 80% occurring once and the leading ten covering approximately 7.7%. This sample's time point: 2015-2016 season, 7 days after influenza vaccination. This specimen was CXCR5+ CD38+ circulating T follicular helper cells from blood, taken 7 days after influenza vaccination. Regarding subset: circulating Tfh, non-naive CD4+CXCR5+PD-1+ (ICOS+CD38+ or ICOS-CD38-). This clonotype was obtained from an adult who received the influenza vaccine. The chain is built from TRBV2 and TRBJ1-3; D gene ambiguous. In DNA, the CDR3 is TGTGCCAGCACTTACAGCCACTCTGGAAACACCATATATTTT. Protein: CASTYSHSGNTIYF.